This TCR beta chain was documented in a study of T-cell memory formation after mild COVID-19. Study-level results: CD4/CD8 balance characterized clones contracting day 15 to 85, and CD4+ skew characterized later expanders. A subset of responding clones appeared in pre-infection memory, suggesting cross-reactive memory joined.

Trimming cost V 6 bases and J 4 bases, with 15 bases left between them. The CDR3 extends over 14 amino acids. Germline-derived CDR1 and CDR2 are SEHNR and FQNEAQ (reference sequence). This clonotype was counted only a few times. What it binds is unknown. TCRdb processed the 5' RACE reads anew with MiXCR; each CDR3 protein has one entry. The sample holds around 370,000 distinct CDR3 sequences, about 21% seen once. Sequencing input: PBMCs or a T cell subset sorted from them (not recorded which). The sequence derives from an adult woman who had mild COVID-19 (a few samples of this study predate the infection). Cell type and time point are not known. This rearrangement joins TRBV7-9 to TRBJ1-1; TRBD1 is a possible D gene (6 bases). The CDR3 sequence: CASRGITGATEAFF. CDR3 nucleotide sequence: TGTGCCAGCAGAGGTATTACGGGGGCCACTGAAGCTTTCTTT. Using reference TRBV7-9 and TRBJ1-1 for the parts outside the CDR3, the full variable domain is DTGVSQNPRHKITKRGQNVTFRCDPISEHNRLYWYRQTLGQGPEFLTYFQNEAQLEKSRLLSDRFSAERPKGSFSTLEIQRTEQGDSAMYLCASRGITGATEAFFGQGTRLTVV.